The sequence of this TCR beta chain was determined in a study of T-cell reconstitution after alpha-beta-depleted transplantation in children. The sample holds a few counts of this clonotype. Its matching antigen is unknown. General study results and limits: Expanded graft clones numbering several hundred reportedly gave rise to alpha-beta T cells about two months after transplant.

This CDR3 spans 11 amino acids. J gave up 5 bases and V 10 bases, and 4 bases lay outside the gene matches. Germline V CDR1 and CDR2: KGHDR, SFDVKD. Unique molecular identifiers featured in how the TCRbeta library was prepared. TCRdb re-derived calls from the PCR reads in MiXCR, one entry per CDR3 protein. The data hold about 120,000 distinct CDR3 sequences, with approximately 10% observed a single time. Sample: PBMCs, taken before TCRalphabeta/CD19-depleted stem cell transplant. This rearrangement joins TRBV24-1 to TRBJ2-7; 7 bases match TRBD1. This clonotype was sampled from a boy between 2 and 10 years old with acute lymphoblastic leukemia, due to receive a stem cell transplant. CDR3 in DNA: TGTGCCACAAAGGACAGGCACGAGCAGTACTTC. Its protein product is CATKDRHEQYF.